This is a list of T cell receptor beta chains from one sample in a study of T cell repertoires in cytomegalovirus infection. MiXCR, applied by TCRdb to the reads, yields one record per CDR3 protein. The sample has about 110,000 distinct CDR3 sequences; under 30% are singletons. Antigen specificity for these receptors is unknown. The sequenced sample was CD8+ T cells from cultured PBMCs, obtained from culture after CMV antigen stimulation. The receptors originated from a human donor in good health (CMV status not recorded). Some clones in this sample may be carry-over from other donors' samples. CDR3s include the opening cysteine and the closing phenylalanine or tryptophan. Each record gives: J gene, clone size, V gene, D gene, CDR3 protein, CDR3 DNA. A D gene is named only where the DNA matches it firmly. For some rows the clone size is stated as once, few or many, or as a class when expanded; others skip it.

j_call: TRBJ1-6; clone_size: few; v_call: TRBV7-9; d_call: TRBD1; cdr3_aa: CASSDNRGRPPLHF; cdr3_nt: TGTGCCAGCAGCGACAACAGGGGGAGGCCACCCCTCCACTTT
j_call: TRBJ2-7; clone_size: many; v_call: TRBV12-3/TRBV12-4; d_call: TRBD1; cdr3_aa: CASSWGTGGYEQYF; cdr3_nt: TGTGCCAGCAGTTGGGGGACAGGGGGGTACGAGCAGTACTTC
j_call: TRBJ1-2; clone_size: NA; v_call: TRBV12-3/TRBV12-4; d_call: NA; cdr3_aa: CASSIIDGVWGYTF; cdr3_nt: TGTGCCAGCAGTATCATCGACGGCGTCTGGGGCTACACCTTC
j_call: TRBJ2-7; clone_size: many; v_call: TRBV6-2/TRBV6-3; d_call: TRBD2; cdr3_aa: CASSYSMGLAAAYEQYF; cdr3_nt: TGTGCCAGCAGTTACTCGATGGGACTAGCGGCCGCCTACGAGCAGTACTTC
j_call: TRBJ2-1; clone_size: NA; v_call: TRBV7-6; d_call: TRBD2; cdr3_aa: CASSGGGQSNEQFF; cdr3_nt: TGTGCCAGCAGCGGGGGAGGGCAGAGCAATGAGCAGTTCTTC
j_call: TRBJ2-2; clone_size: many; v_call: TRBV7-3; d_call: NA; cdr3_aa: CASSLQGNGELFF; cdr3_nt: TGTGCCAGCAGCTTACAGGGAAACGGGGAGCTGTTTTTT
j_call: TRBJ2-3; clone_size: few; v_call: TRBV2; d_call: NA; cdr3_aa: CASRGRWAPDTDTQYF; cdr3_nt: TGTGCCAGCAGGGGTCGGTGGGCCCCCGACACAGATACGCAGTATTTT
j_call: TRBJ2-1; clone_size: once; v_call: TRBV2; d_call: NA; cdr3_aa: CASTDSYNEQFF; cdr3_nt: TGTGCCAGCACTGACTCCTACAATGAGCAGTTCTTC
j_call: TRBJ1-2; clone_size: few; v_call: TRBV28; d_call: NA; cdr3_aa: CASSLAGDYGYTF; cdr3_nt: TGTGCCAGCAGTTTGGCAGGCGACTATGGCTACACCTTC
j_call: TRBJ1-2; clone_size: NA; v_call: TRBV24-1; d_call: NA; cdr3_aa: CATSDDTLGYGYTF; cdr3_nt: TGTGCCACCAGTGATGACACCCTGGGCTATGGCTACACCTTC
j_call: TRBJ2-1; clone_size: many; v_call: TRBV28; d_call: TRBD2; cdr3_aa: CASSIGLAGGLYEQFF; cdr3_nt: TGTGCCAGCAGCATCGGACTAGCGGGGGGGCTCTATGAGCAGTTCTTC
j_call: TRBJ2-3; clone_size: few; v_call: TRBV7-6; d_call: NA; cdr3_aa: CASSSQPESDTQYF; cdr3_nt: TGTGCCAGCAGCTCCCAGCCCGAATCAGATACGCAGTATTTT
j_call: TRBJ2-3; clone_size: few; v_call: TRBV7-7; d_call: NA; cdr3_aa: CASSLDPTTSDTQYF; cdr3_nt: TGTGCCAGCAGCCTAGATCCTACCACCTCCGATACGCAGTATTTT
j_call: TRBJ2-7; clone_size: few; v_call: TRBV19; d_call: TRBD1; cdr3_aa: CASSMGTGFSYEQYF; cdr3_nt: TGTGCCAGTAGTATGGGGACAGGTTTCTCCTACGAGCAGTACTTC
j_call: TRBJ2-3; clone_size: NA; v_call: TRBV20-1; d_call: TRBD2; cdr3_aa: CSARAWDGGATSTDTQYF; cdr3_nt: TGCAGTGCTAGAGCCTGGGACGGGGGGGCAACTAGCACAGATACGCAGTATTTT
j_call: TRBJ1-5; clone_size: many; v_call: TRBV7-8; d_call: NA; cdr3_aa: CASSLGSGVYSNQPQHF; cdr3_nt: TGTGCCAGCAGCTTAGGATCGGGGGTGTATAGCAATCAGCCCCAGCATTTT
j_call: TRBJ2-1; clone_size: NA; v_call: TRBV9; d_call: TRBD2; cdr3_aa: CASSGTSGQSYNEQFF; cdr3_nt: TGTGCCAGCAGCGGCACTAGCGGCCAATCCTACAATGAGCAGTTCTTC
j_call: TRBJ2-7; clone_size: NA; v_call: TRBV7-9; d_call: NA; cdr3_aa: CASSFTGEQYF; cdr3_nt: TGTGCCAGCAGCTTCACTGGGGAGCAGTACTTC
j_call: TRBJ1-1; clone_size: few; v_call: TRBV11-1; d_call: TRBD1; cdr3_aa: CASRDRVWNTEAFF; cdr3_nt: TGTGCCAGCCGGGACAGGGTATGGAACACTGAAGCTTTCTTT
j_call: TRBJ1-2; clone_size: NA; v_call: TRBV7-6; d_call: NA; cdr3_aa: CASSEDRQGYTF; cdr3_nt: TGTGCCAGCAGCGAAGATAGGCAGGGCTACACCTTC
j_call: TRBJ1-1; clone_size: many; v_call: TRBV12-3/TRBV12-4; d_call: NA; cdr3_aa: CASSSGMNTEAFF; cdr3_nt: TGTGCCAGCAGTTCAGGCATGAACACTGAAGCTTTCTTT
j_call: TRBJ2-7; clone_size: few; v_call: TRBV7-2; d_call: TRBD2; cdr3_aa: CASSRGGEQYF; cdr3_nt: TGTGCCAGCAGTCGCGGGGGTGAGCAGTACTTC
j_call: TRBJ1-1; clone_size: few; v_call: TRBV4-1; d_call: NA; cdr3_aa: CASSHSGGTEAFF; cdr3_nt: TGCGCCAGCAGCCATTCGGGGGGTACTGAAGCTTTCTTT
j_call: TRBJ2-2; clone_size: many; v_call: TRBV7-8; d_call: NA; cdr3_aa: CASTHPGGAGTGELFF; cdr3_nt: TGTGCCAGCACTCACCCAGGGGGGGCAGGCACCGGGGAGCTGTTTTTT
j_call: TRBJ1-6; clone_size: many; v_call: TRBV2; d_call: TRBD1; cdr3_aa: CASSEEGAGIVDSPLHF; cdr3_nt: TGTGCCAGCAGTGAAGAGGGGGCAGGCATTGTAGATTCACCCCTCCACTTT
j_call: TRBJ2-6; clone_size: NA; v_call: TRBV15; d_call: NA; cdr3_aa: CATSGVQGTGANVLTF; cdr3_nt: TGTGCCACCTCGGGAGTCCAAGGGACCGGGGCCAACGTCCTGACTTTC
j_call: TRBJ1-2; clone_size: NA; v_call: TRBV27; d_call: NA; cdr3_aa: CVSSTPGGWYGYTF; cdr3_nt: TGTGTCAGCTCAACCCCCGGGGGTTGGTATGGCTACACCTTC
j_call: TRBJ2-3; clone_size: few; v_call: TRBV6-2/TRBV6-3; d_call: NA; cdr3_aa: CASELWGSDTQYF; cdr3_nt: TGTGCCAGCGAGCTGTGGGGTTCAGATACGCAGTATTTT
j_call: TRBJ2-5; clone_size: few; v_call: TRBV12-3/TRBV12-4; d_call: TRBD1; cdr3_aa: CASSHLDRGNDQYF; cdr3_nt: TGTGCCAGCAGTCACCTCGACAGGGGTAACGACCAGTACTTC
j_call: TRBJ1-1; clone_size: NA; v_call: TRBV2; d_call: NA; cdr3_aa: CASSGGPGAGTEAFF; cdr3_nt: TGTGCCAGCAGTGGCGGGCCGGGGGCGGGTACTGAAGCTTTCTTT
j_call: TRBJ2-5; clone_size: NA; v_call: TRBV27; d_call: TRBD2; cdr3_aa: CASSFFTGGQETQYF; cdr3_nt: TGTGCCAGCAGTTTCTTCACGGGGGGCCAAGAGACCCAGTACTTC
j_call: TRBJ2-5; clone_size: few; v_call: TRBV20-1; d_call: NA; cdr3_aa: CSARDIDSRQETQYF; cdr3_nt: TGCAGTGCTAGAGATATAGACTCACGACAAGAGACCCAGTACTTC
j_call: TRBJ2-1; clone_size: few; v_call: TRBV25-1; d_call: NA; cdr3_aa: CASSVEPNNEQFF; cdr3_nt: TGTGCCAGCAGTGTAGAGCCCAACAATGAGCAGTTCTTC
j_call: TRBJ1-5; clone_size: NA; v_call: TRBV6-6; d_call: NA; cdr3_aa: CASSRTASNQPQHF; cdr3_nt: TGTGCCAGCAGCCGGACGGCTAGCAATCAGCCCCAGCATTTT
j_call: TRBJ2-5; clone_size: NA; v_call: TRBV7-9; d_call: NA; cdr3_aa: CASITQDQETQYF; cdr3_nt: TGTGCCAGCATAACTCAGGACCAAGAGACCCAGTACTTC
j_call: TRBJ2-3; clone_size: NA; v_call: TRBV19; d_call: TRBD2; cdr3_aa: CASSIILAGVITDTQYF; cdr3_nt: TGTGCCAGTAGTATAATTCTAGCGGGGGTTATCACAGATACGCAGTATTTT
j_call: TRBJ2-7; clone_size: NA; v_call: TRBV4-1; d_call: TRBD1; cdr3_aa: CASSQDPGTGQYEQYF; cdr3_nt: TGCGCCAGCAGCCAAGATCCTGGGACAGGGCAGTACGAGCAGTACTTC